The 5 T cell receptor beta chains presented below share a single source sample, sequenced in a study of blood T cell repertoires in COVID-19. Repertoires were generated with immunoSEQ multiplex PCR, while TCRdb's copy carries only in-frame clones and drops some. This table holds fewer than 250,000 clones, under 90% found once. Specimen: peripheral blood. All receptors derive from a man in his sixties with acute or convalescent COVID-19.

V and J are TRBV29-1 and TRBJ1-2; tentative D call: TRBD1 (6 bases). CDR3 length equals 11 residues. V lost 2 bases to trimming and J lost 8 bases, with 9 bases between them. The germline CDR1 and CDR2 sequences are SQVTM and ANQGSEA. The CDR3 DNA sequence: TGCAGCGTTGAAACAGGGAGAGGCTACACCTTC. Translated, it gives CSVETGRGYTF.

As for this clone: A read error is possible here, since a much larger clone lies one base away. Other DNA sequences in the sample encode the same CDR3. The rearrangement links TRBV10-3 to TRBJ1-5; D might be TRBD1 (6 bases). The CDR3 is 13 amino acids. Germline values: CDR1 ENHRY, CDR2 SYGVKD. Trimming stripped 4 bases from V and 5 bases from J, with 9 bases between. The CDR3 here is CAISGQVDQPQHF. CDR3 coding DNA: TGTGCCATCAGTGGACAGGTTGATCAGCCCCAGCATTTT.

There are a few counts of this clone. The chain is built from TRBV25-1 and TRBJ1-3; D remains unclear. Trimming took off 6 bases at V and 8 bases at J, with 11 bases between the two ends. Germline lookup yields CDR1 MGHDK and CDR2 SYGVNS. The CDR3 is 12 residues long. The CDR3 region has the DNA TGTGCCAGCAGGGCGGGGTTTGACACCATATATTTT. Translating it yields CASRAGFDTIYF. Variable domain in full (rest from reference TRBV25-1 and TRBJ1-3): EADIYQTPRYLVIGTGKKITLECSQTMGHDKMYWYQQDPGMELHLIHYSYGVNSTEKGDLSSESTVSRIRTEHFPLTLESARPSHTSQYLCASRAGFDTIYFGEGSWLTVV.

This chain joins TRBV7-3 and TRBJ2-1; 8 bases map to TRBD2. V was pared by 3 bases and J by 7 bases, with 2 bases of the junction left unmatched. Per the germline V gene, CDR1 is SGHTA and CDR2 is FQGTGA. The CDR3 extends over 13 amino acids. CDR3: CASSLGTSNEQFF. The CDR3 DNA follows: TGTGCCAGCAGCTTGGGGACTAGTAATGAGCAGTTCTTC. The variable domain in full, with the rest retrieved from reference TRBV7-3 and TRBJ2-1, is GAGVSQTPSNKVTEKGKYVELRCDPISGHTALYWYRQSLGQGPEFLIYFQGTGAADDSGLPNDRFFAVRPEGSVSTLKIQRTERGDSAVYLCASSLGTSNEQFFGPGTRLTVL.

This chain joins TRBV6-5 and TRBJ2-7, with D perhaps TRBD1 (6 bases). The CDR3 contains 14 residues. CDR1 MNHEY and CDR2 SVGAGI come from the germline V gene. V dropped 6 bases and J dropped 0 bases, with 12 bases sitting between them. Here the CDR3 reads CASRKDSNSYEQYF. The CDR3 region has the DNA TGTGCCAGCAGGAAGGACAGTAACTCCTACGAGCAGTACTTC.